A single sample gave rise to the 16 T cell receptor beta chains below, sequenced in a study of T-cell reconstitution after alpha-beta-depleted transplantation in children. Preparation of the TCRbeta library was carried out with unique molecular identifiers. Using its own MiXCR run on the PCR reads, TCRdb lists one record per CDR3 protein. Of around 800,000 distinct CDR3 sequences in the sample, about 16% were seen once. Sample: PBMCs, mostly from graft donor cells, taken 360 days after TCRalphabeta/CD19-depleted stem cell transplant. The receptors come from a male patient aged 10 to 17 who had a stem cell transplant for acute lymphoblastic leukemia, so the T cells may come from the graft donor.

There are a few counts of this clonotype. J is TRBJ2-5 and V is TRBV7-8, with 12 bases identical to TRBD2. V dropped 4 bases and J dropped 5; count of bases not matched to a gene: 8. This CDR3 comprises 16 residues. Germline loops: CDR1 SGHVS, CDR2 FQNEAQ. CDR3: CASSYPRTSGMETQYF. The DNA of the CDR3 is TGTGCCAGCAGCTACCCCCGGACTAGCGGGATGGAGACCCAGTACTTC.

The V gene is TRBV9, the J gene TRBJ2-1; tentative D call: TRBD2 (6 bases). The germline CDR1 and CDR2 sequences are SGDLS and YYNGEE. The CDR3 is made up of 16 amino acids. V was pared by 2 bases and J by 0 bases, with 12 bases between. CDR3 DNA: TGTGCCAGCAGCGTCACGGCCGGGAGCTCCTACAATGAGCAGTTCTTC. This encodes CASSVTAGSSYNEQFF.

This clonotype has just a few counts. The genes are TRBV24-1 and TRBJ1-1; weak D call: TRBD1 (5 bases). This CDR3 is built from 12 residues. The germline V gene has CDR1 KGHDR and CDR2 SFDVKD. The V end was cut by 8 bases, the J end by 4 bases, with 10 bases between. CDR3 amino acids: CATKGLGTEAFF. In nucleotides, the CDR3 is TGTGCCACCAAGGGGCTTGGCACTGAAGCTTTCTTT.

This clonotype was seen only a few times. In nucleotides, the CDR3 is TGTGCCAGCAGCCACTTGCCGACGGGGCGGCTCGAGCAGTACTTC. It is translated as CASSHLPTGRLEQYF. This chain uses TRBV14 with TRBJ2-7; perhaps D is TRBD1 or TRBD2 (5 bases each). Trimming pared 3 bases from V and 6 bases from J, leaving 18 bases between. From germline, CDR1 is SGHDN and CDR2 FVKESK. The CDR3 covers 15 residues. Based on the CDR3 plus reference TRBV14 and TRBJ2-7, the full variable domain is EAGVTQFPSHSVIEKGQTVTLRCDPISGHDNLYWYRRVMGKEIKFLLHFVKESKQDESGMPNNRFLAERTGGTYSTLKVQPAELEDSGVYFCASSHLPTGRLEQYFGPGTRLTVT.

This clonotype has only one observation. V and J are TRBV15 and TRBJ1-2; TRBD1 might be the D (6 bases). CDR1 and CDR2 (germline): LNHNV, YYDKDF (reference sequence). The CDR3 sequence is 15 residues long. The V gene lost 0 bases and the J gene lost 2 bases, with 10 bases spanning the gap. The CDR3 coding sequence is TGTGCCACCAGCAGAGACTTCAGGGGAAACTATGGCTACACCTTC. Protein: CATSRDFRGNYGYTF.

This chain joins TRBV29-1 and TRBJ1-2; D possibly corresponds to TRBD1 (6 bases). The CDR3 is 14 amino acids. The germline V gene encodes CDR1 SQVTM and CDR2 ANQGSEA. Trimming took off 5 bases at V and 5 bases at J, with 18 bases between the two ends. CDR3 loop: CSVTGHPSRYGYTF. The CDR3 region has the DNA TGCAGCGTTACGGGACATCCGTCGAGGTATGGCTACACCTTC.

This clonotype showed up many times. The chain is built from TRBV4-1 and TRBJ2-6; tentative D call: TRBD1 (5 bases). Germline loops: CDR1 MGHRA, CDR2 YSYEKL. Trimming stripped 5 bases from V and 10 bases from J, with 18 bases between. This CDR3 is 15 amino acids long. The CDR3 spells CASSTQGILGNVLTF. CDR3 bases: TGCGCCAGCAGCACCCAGGGTATTCTAGGAAACGTCCTGACTTTC.

As DNA, the CDR3 is TGCGCCAGCAGCTCTAACCCGGACAGCTCCTACGAGCAGTACTTC. Protein: CASSSNPDSSYEQYF. V usage is TRBV5-1 and J usage is TRBJ2-7; possibly TRBD1 for D (6 bases). The germline V and J ends were trimmed by 3 bases and 0 bases, with 13 bases remaining between them. The CDR3 has 15 amino acids. Germline V gene lookup returns CDR1 SGHRS and CDR2 YFSETQ.

The chain couples TRBV2 to TRBJ2-7, with 8 bases fitting TRBD2. Germline V gives CDR1 SNHLY, CDR2 FYNNEI. V was pared by 8 bases and J by 2 bases, with 5 bases of the junction left unmatched. The CDR3 runs 13 residues. The chain's CDR3 is CASLGTSPYEQYF. The DNA of the CDR3 is TGTGCCAGCTTAGGGACTAGTCCCTACGAGCAGTACTTC.

This clonotype was detected many times. J is TRBJ2-2 and V is TRBV5-1, with TRBD2 matching 13 bases. This CDR3 has 16 residues. CDR1 SGHRS and CDR2 YFSETQ come from the germline V gene. V dropped 2 bases and J dropped 5; count of bases not matched to a gene: 3. The CDR3 coding sequence is TGCGCCAGCAGCTTTATGACTAGCGGGAGGACCGGGGAGCTGTTTTTT. This encodes CASSFMTSGRTGELFF.

The chain carries TRBV12-3 or TRBV12-4 and TRBJ2-7, with no clear D. CDR3 length: 14 residues. The V end lost 5 bases, the J end lost 2 bases, and 13 bases lay between the germline ends. The CDR3 is CASSLPGWTYEQYF. DNA for the CDR3: TGTGCCAGCAGTCTTCCGGGTTGGACCTACGAGCAGTACTTC.

The chain combines TRBV10-2 with TRBJ1-1; D ambiguous. The length of the CDR3 is 15 residues. The germline V gene has CDR1 WSHSY and CDR2 SAAADI. V lost 0 bases and J lost 0, with 8 bases in between. Here the CDR3 reads CASSESTPMNTEAFF. CDR3 nucleotides: TGCGCCAGCAGTGAGTCTACACCCATGAACACTGAAGCTTTCTTT.

This clonotype was seen a handful of times. This chain joins TRBV20-1 and TRBJ2-2; 7 bases are shared with TRBD2. The ends lost 5 bases at V and 3 bases at J; junction bases unmatched: 6. The CDR3 extends over 14 amino acids. Germline CDR1 is DFQATT and CDR2 is SNEGSKA (reference sequence). This CDR3 is CSAGGLDHTGELFF. CDR3 in DNA: TGCAGTGCTGGCGGACTAGACCACACCGGGGAGCTGTTTTTT.

The chain has TRBV27 and TRBJ2-2; 10 nucleotides agree with TRBD2. J lost 5 bases, V lost 3 bases, and 9 bases had no gene match. CDR1 is MNHEY, CDR2 SMNVEV, per germline (reference sequence). The CDR3 is 17 residues long. The CDR3 sequence is CASSFDRLAGYTGELFF. CDR3 DNA: TGTGCCAGCAGTTTCGACCGACTAGCGGGTTATACCGGGGAGCTGTTTTTT.

The rearrangement uses TRBV5-1 and TRBJ1-2, with 8 bases aligning to TRBD1. The CDR3 loop spans 16 amino acids. Looked up from germline, CDR1 is SGHRS and CDR2 is YFSETQ. V gave up 2 bases and J gave up 2 bases; unmatched junction bases: 8. The CDR3 nucleotides read TGCGCCAGCAGCTTCGGGGCAGGGGGCTCGAACTATGGCTACACCTTC. Residues: CASSFGAGGSNYGYTF.

This clonotype has more than one count but fewer than ten. The CDR3 spells CASRLAGHSMNTEAFF. CDR3 DNA: TGTGCCAGCAGGCTCGCGGGACACTCCATGAACACTGAAGCTTTCTTT. The rearrangement uses TRBV5-5 and TRBJ1-1; D is possibly TRBD1 (6 bases). Germline values: CDR1 SGHKS, CDR2 YYEKEE (reference sequence). CDR3 length equals 16 residues. The V gene lost 5 bases and the J gene lost 0 bases, with 17 bases spanning the gap.